A selection of T cell receptor beta chains follows, all from one sample in a study of T cell responses to AZD1222 COVID-19 vaccine. Sequencing was performed with immunoSEQ multiplex PCR; in TCRdb, only in-frame clones are kept and a portion is missing. Here the sample spans about 120,000 clones, approximately 85% being singletons. Sequencing was performed on peripheral blood, taken on day 0 of AZD1222 vaccination. The source is an adult in good health. Both conserved end residues are trimmed from each CDR3. A D gene is named only where the DNA matches it firmly.

J,D,V,CDR3
TRBJ2-3,TRBD2,TRBV28,ASSLAGLVAGETTDTQY
TRBJ1-1,TRBD1,TRBV6-6,ASSRRQGASGTEAF
TRBJ2-7,TRBD2,TRBV7-2,ASSLEAGGHYEQY
TRBJ2-7,NA,TRBV27,ASSLGASYEQY
TRBJ2-1,NA,TRBV20-1,SASYLGEQF
TRBJ2-3,TRBD1,TRBV2,ASRTGQGKTDTQY
TRBJ1-6,NA,TRBV4-3,ASSFLPRGPELPNSPLH
TRBJ1-1,NA,TRBV6-2/TRBV6-3,ASSPNRRKNTEAF
TRBJ1-2,NA,TRBV7-9,ASEMGIRNYGYT
TRBJ2-1,NA,TRBV6-5,ASSYSGAYNEQF
TRBJ1-6,NA,TRBV7-8,ASSLGVSNSPLH
TRBJ2-3,NA,TRBV28,ASIGHDTDTQY
TRBJ1-1,TRBD1,TRBV18,ASSPPSRRGRTEAF
TRBJ2-7,NA,TRBV4-3,ASSQRYRYEQY
TRBJ2-7,TRBD2,TRBV5-1,ASSRFSGLAGAGEQY
TRBJ1-2,TRBD1,TRBV30,AWIDRGSGYT
TRBJ1-5,NA,TRBV30,AWSVQDHQPQH
TRBJ1-4,NA,TRBV27,ASSPRVGNEKLF
TRBJ1-2,NA,TRBV7-2,ASSLLGSGDGYT
TRBJ1-3,TRBD1,TRBV7-2,ASSFDRATGNTIY
TRBJ1-2,TRBD1,TRBV7-9,ASSTRMAPGGGNYGYT
TRBJ1-1,NA,TRBV10-1,ASSESIGRDTEAF
TRBJ1-1,NA,TRBV4-3,ASSQDLARNTEAF
TRBJ1-2,NA,TRBV19,ASSTAPGQGRGYT
TRBJ2-2,NA,TRBV5-1,ASSPKSHPENTGELF
TRBJ1-4,NA,TRBV11-2,ASSLDRTVRGFPTNEKLF
TRBJ1-1,NA,TRBV28,ASSFQGRNTEAF
TRBJ2-7,TRBD1,TRBV7-2,ASSLGTGGRSYEQY
TRBJ2-3,TRBD2,TRBV3-1/TRBV3-2,ASSHQTSGGLSTDTQY
TRBJ1-6,NA,TRBV6-6,ASGPRGGNSPLH
TRBJ1-1,NA,TRBV5-5,ASSLQRVNTEAF
TRBJ2-4,NA,TRBV18,ASSPPNVLAKNIQY
TRBJ1-3,NA,TRBV5-1,ASSGQSVSGNTIY
TRBJ1-5,NA,TRBV12-3/TRBV12-4,ASSLALQPQH
TRBJ2-3,TRBD1,TRBV2,ASSLTGGTDTQY
TRBJ2-7,TRBD2,TRBV4-3,ASSQDFLTSGASTYEQY
TRBJ2-1,NA,TRBV28,ASSLLYNEQF
TRBJ2-7,TRBD2,TRBV6-5,ASREGLAVSYEQY
TRBJ2-1,TRBD2,TRBV3-1/TRBV3-2,ASSRLAGGPGNEQF
TRBJ2-7,NA,TRBV7-9,ASSPPRDPNEQY
TRBJ2-3,NA,TRBV11-1,ASRGSRLRTDTQY
TRBJ1-4,NA,TRBV7-6,ASSLEPGFNEKLF
TRBJ1-1,TRBD1,TRBV5-1,ASSLGDRATEAF
TRBJ1-1,NA,TRBV30,AWSRGGMNTEAF
TRBJ1-2,TRBD1,TRBV5-5,ASSRQGAVNYGYT
TRBJ2-7,NA,TRBV12-3/TRBV12-4,ASREGTFDEQY
TRBJ2-3,NA,TRBV6-4,ASSEGADTDTQY
TRBJ2-2,NA,TRBV9,ASSVVQGGTGELF